Given below is one T cell receptor (beta chain) in context. No antigen is known for it. The source of the sample is a study of OX40 agonist ivuxolimab in advanced cancers. Study in general: Subjects had a mean age of around 60 years, with a range of about 23 to 85; more than 75% were male.

Autoimmune disease history or systemic immunosuppression led to patient exclusion. V dropped 4 bases and J dropped 4; count of bases not matched to a gene: 4. Germline CDR1 is SGHTS and CDR2 is YDEGEE. The CDR3 extends over 13 amino acids. This table comes from immunoSEQ multiplex PCR, and its TCRdb copy is limited to in-frame clones, with some not included. Of fewer than 75,000 clones in the sample, about 87% were seen once. Study results and caveats: Some nonresponders additionally presented with little normalized T-cell clonal expansion.

Sequencing used CD4+ or CD8+ T cells sorted from blood, obtained in a trial of the OX40 agonist ivuxolimab. The chain employs TRBV5-8 and TRBJ1-1; 7 bases are shared with TRBD1. This clonotype originated in an adult with an advanced solid tumor such as melanoma, head and neck, liver or kidney cancer. The CDR3 coding sequence is TGTGCCAGCAGCCTCAACAGGGGCACTGAAGCTTTCTTT. This gives the protein CASSLNRGTEAFF.